Shown below are 3 T cell receptor beta chains from a single sample sequenced in a study of T cells in Graves' hyperthyroidism and ophthalmopathy. RNA transcripts yielded amplified TCR beta CDR3 regions. The primer set for the first-round RT-PCR of the TCR CDR3 was HTBI. TCRdb itself ran the multiplex PCR reads through MiXCR, one entry per CDR3 protein. The repertoire consists of roughly 700,000 distinct CDR3 sequences, with around 15% occurring once and the leading ten covering roughly 10%. The sample taken for sequencing was blood. All receptors come from a woman aged 18 to 35 with Graves' hyperthyroidism.

This clonotype was counted ten times or more. This chain connects TRBV2 to TRBJ2-7; D is uncertain. The CDR3 covers 14 residues. Germline loops: CDR1 SNHLY, CDR2 FYNNEI. Between the trimmed V and J ends, which lost 7 bases and 0 bases, there was a span of 13 bases. The CDR3: CASISEFNSYEQYF. The CDR3 DNA follows: TGTGCCAGCATAAGCGAGTTCAACTCCTACGAGCAGTACTTC. The entire variable domain, with the rest obtained from reference TRBV2 and TRBJ2-7, is as follows: EPEVTQTPSHQVTQMGQEVILRCVPISNHLYFYWYRQILGQKVEFLVSFYNNEISEKSEIFDDQFSVERPDGSNFTLKIRSTKLEDSAMYFCASISEFNSYEQYFGPGTRLTVT.

This clonotype was detected many times. The chain carries TRBV27 and TRBJ2-7; TRBD2 agrees at 10 bases. The V segment lost 5 bases and the J segment 6 bases; nucleotides outside the gene matches: 13. Germline CDR1 MNHEY, CDR2 SMNVEV (reference sequence). The CDR3 is made up of 16 amino acids. The CDR3 loop is CASSLTSSGSLREQYF. The DNA for the CDR3 is TGTGCCAGCAGTCTCACTTCTAGCGGGAGCCTTCGCGAGCAGTACTTC.

In its sample, this clonotype was seen many times. J is TRBJ2-4 and V is TRBV30; TRBD1 aligns across 8 bases. This CDR3 has 13 amino acids. Germline V gives CDR1 GTSNPN, CDR2 SVGIG (reference sequence). Trimming cost V 5 bases and J 8 bases; bases outside gene matches: 8. The CDR3: CAWGQGGGDIQYF. CDR3 DNA sequence: TGTGCCTGGGGACAGGGTGGTGGTGACATTCAGTACTTC.